A selection of T cell receptor beta chains follows, all from one sample in a study of blood T cells in healthy people across ages. One entry per CDR3 protein results from TCRdb running MiXCR on the 5' RACE reads. The sample holds 600,000 or so distinct CDR3 sequences; approximately 30% are singletons and the top ten take around a sixth. The sequencing sample was made of blood. All receptors derive from a woman older than 75 in good health. CDR3s include the opening cysteine and the closing phenylalanine or tryptophan. D genes are given only for firm matches. Not all rows give a size; the values are once, few, many and, for expanded clones, a class.

d_call	clone_size	j_call	v_call	cdr3_aa	cdr3_nt
-	-	TRBJ2-2	TRBV4-1	CASSQLSGGGTGELFF	TGCGCCAGCAGCCAATTATCCGGAGGGGGCACCGGGGAGCTGTTTTTT
TRBD1	-	TRBJ2-6	TRBV6-4	CASTEWTGGGEANVLTF	TGTGCCAGCACCGAATGGACAGGGGGCGGCGAGGCCAACGTCCTGACTTTC
-	-	TRBJ1-2	TRBV20-1	CSAAVRGYGYTF	TGCAGTGCCGCCGTGAGGGGCTATGGCTACACCTTC
-	few	TRBJ2-3	TRBV13	CASSYGQITDTQYF	TGTGCCAGCAGCTATGGACAGATCACAGATACGCAGTATTTT
-	-	TRBJ1-5	TRBV12-3/TRBV12-4	CASSSGLPGEPQHF	TGTGCCAGCAGTTCGGGACTTCCCGGTGAGCCCCAGCATTTT
-	-	TRBJ1-6	TRBV20-1	CSARVGLSSYNSPLHF	TGCAGTGCTAGGGTGGGGCTGAGCTCCTATAATTCACCCCTCCACTTT
TRBD1	many	TRBJ2-5	TRBV12-3/TRBV12-4	CASSLGPDRAQETQYF	TGTGCCAGCAGTTTAGGCCCCGACAGGGCTCAAGAGACCCAGTACTTC
-	-	TRBJ2-7	TRBV29-1	CSVGEGDERHF	TGCAGCGTTGGGGAGGGGGACGAGCGGCACTTC
-	-	TRBJ1-2	TRBV20-1	CSASMMQRGSYGYTF	TGCAGTGCTAGTATGATGCAGAGGGGAAGTTATGGCTACACCTTC
-	many	TRBJ2-3	TRBV7-2	CASSLWRGSDTQYF	TGTGCCAGCAGCTTATGGCGGGGCTCAGATACGCAGTATTTT
TRBD2	many	TRBJ2-3	TRBV7-9	CASSKLAGATDTQYF	TGTGCCAGCAGCAAACTAGCGGGGGCCACAGATACGCAGTATTTT
-	many	TRBJ2-3	TRBV6-2/TRBV6-3	CASRETRTDTQYF	TGTGCCAGCAGGGAGACCCGCACAGATACGCAGTATTTT
-	many	TRBJ2-7	TRBV20-1	CSARDVVSEQYF	TGCAGTGCTAGAGATGTGGTAAGCGAGCAGTACTTC
-	few	TRBJ1-1	TRBV25-1	CASTSFGAGVAFF	TGTGCCAGCACATCATTCGGGGCAGGGGTAGCTTTCTTT
-	many	TRBJ2-1	TRBV20-1	CSAEPGESYNEQFF	TGCAGTGCCGAACCGGGGGAGTCCTACAATGAGCAGTTCTTC
TRBD2	many	TRBJ2-3	TRBV5-1	CASSLAGGPIDTQYF	TGCGCCAGCAGCTTAGCGGGGGGCCCCATCGATACGCAGTATTTT
-	many	TRBJ1-4	TRBV4-2	CASSDTEATNEKLFF	TGTGCCAGCAGTGACACAGAGGCAACTAATGAAAAACTGTTTTTT
-	few	TRBJ2-7	TRBV7-9	CASSRVVGRGASEQYF	TGTGCCAGCAGCAGGGTCGTCGGCAGGGGGGCCTCCGAGCAGTACTTC
-	-	TRBJ2-1	TRBV21-1	CASSLSRDRAYNEQFF	TGTGCCAGCAGCCTCTCCCGGGACAGGGCATACAATGAGCAGTTCTTC
TRBD1	many	TRBJ2-7	TRBV9	CASSARTGSYEQYF	TGTGCCAGCAGCGCCCGGACAGGGAGCTACGAGCAGTACTTC